The sequence of this TCR beta chain was determined in a study of vaccination and CD4 T cells after COVID-19. This clonotype was counted between two and nine times. The antigen is undetermined. Cultured CD4+ T cell DNA underwent sequencing with the Oncomine TCR Beta short-read assay. TCRdb passed the PCR reads through MiXCR, listing each CDR3 protein once. The sample has 9,500 to 15,000 distinct CDR3 sequences, approximately 59% seen once. The treatment here: roughly 11-day PBMC culture with coronavirus spike peptide pools or control peptides (ViraFEST assay). The sample taken for sequencing was CD4+ T cells from blood, cultured in vitro. The sequence was obtained from a human donor who had recovered from COVID-19.

The CDR3 nucleotides read TGTGCCAGCACGGCAGGGGTTAACTATGGCTACACCTTC. Translated: CASTAGVNYGYTF. J is TRBJ1-2 and V is TRBV2; D is perhaps TRBD1 (6 bases). Germline CDR1 is SNHLY and CDR2 is FYNNEI. The CDR3 contains 13 residues. Trimming took 7 bases from V and 1 from J, leaving 10 bases between them.